Listed below are T cell receptor beta chains from one sample, sequenced in a study of blood T cells in healthy people across ages. TCRdb reprocessed the 5' RACE reads with MiXCR, giving one entry per CDR3 protein. The sample shows some 1,800,000 distinct CDR3 sequences, roughly two fifths of them seen only once. The sequenced sample consisted of blood. The receptor source for this set is a human donor in good health. Both conserved end residues are part of each CDR3. A D gene is named only where the DNA matches it firmly. For some rows the clone size is stated as once, few or many, or as a class when expanded; others skip it.

v_call: TRBV20-1; d_call: TRBD1; j_call: TRBJ1-6; clone_size: few; cdr3_nt: TGCAGTGCTTCCTTATCCACAGGGGGGAATTCACCCCTCCACTTT; cdr3_aa: CSASLSTGGNSPLHF
v_call: TRBV7-9; d_call: -; j_call: TRBJ2-3; clone_size: -; cdr3_nt: TGTGCCAGCAGCTTATACGGAGAATCGAACACAGATACGCAGTATTTT; cdr3_aa: CASSLYGESNTDTQYF
v_call: TRBV5-1; d_call: -; j_call: TRBJ2-3; clone_size: many; cdr3_nt: TGTGCCAGCAGCTTATGGGGGAGCACAGATACGCAGTATTTT; cdr3_aa: CASSLWGSTDTQYF
v_call: TRBV2; d_call: TRBD1; j_call: TRBJ2-7; clone_size: -; cdr3_nt: TGTGCCAGCAGTAAACAGGGGAACTCCTACGAGCAGTACTTC; cdr3_aa: CASSKQGNSYEQYF
v_call: TRBV5-1; d_call: -; j_call: TRBJ1-2; clone_size: few; cdr3_nt: TGCGCCAGCAGCTTGGGAGGTGTTGGGGGGCGTGAAGGCTACACCTTC; cdr3_aa: CASSLGGVGGREGYTF
v_call: TRBV28; d_call: TRBD1; j_call: TRBJ2-5; clone_size: -; cdr3_nt: TGTGCCAGCAGTCTCCCGACAGGGGTTGTAGAGACCCAGTACTTC; cdr3_aa: CASSLPTGVVETQYF
v_call: TRBV3-1; d_call: -; j_call: TRBJ2-7; clone_size: many; cdr3_nt: TGTGCCAGCAGCCAAGATCCGGGGACTTTGGAGCAGTACTTC; cdr3_aa: CASSQDPGTLEQYF
v_call: TRBV10-3; d_call: -; j_call: TRBJ1-2; clone_size: few; cdr3_nt: TGTGCCATCAGTGCCGGCAGGGAGGGTAGTGGCTACACCTTC; cdr3_aa: CAISAGREGSGYTF
v_call: TRBV2; d_call: -; j_call: TRBJ2-4; clone_size: -; cdr3_nt: TGTGCCAGCAGTAATTACAGAGGGAACATTCAGTACTTC; cdr3_aa: CASSNYRGNIQYF
v_call: TRBV28; d_call: TRBD1; j_call: TRBJ2-7; clone_size: -; cdr3_nt: TGTGCCAGCAGTCGCGCCGGGACAGGGCTGACCTACGAGCAGTACTTC; cdr3_aa: CASSRAGTGLTYEQYF
v_call: TRBV7-6; d_call: -; j_call: TRBJ2-5; clone_size: few; cdr3_nt: TGTGCCAGCAGCCCAGGGGGGGCAACCCTTGAAGAGACCCAGTACTTC; cdr3_aa: CASSPGGATLEETQYF
v_call: TRBV3-1; d_call: TRBD1; j_call: TRBJ2-1; clone_size: -; cdr3_nt: TGTGCCAGCGGACAGGGAACCTTTGGGAATGAGCAGTTCTTC; cdr3_aa: CASGQGTFGNEQFF
v_call: TRBV7-9; d_call: TRBD2; j_call: TRBJ2-2; clone_size: -; cdr3_nt: TGTGCCAGCAGCTTACCCGGACTAGCGGGGGGCCATCCCACCGGGGAGCTGTTTTTT; cdr3_aa: CASSLPGLAGGHPTGELFF
v_call: TRBV5-1; d_call: TRBD1; j_call: TRBJ2-2; clone_size: -; cdr3_nt: TGCGCCAGCAGTCCCCAGGGGGCTACGGTAGTCACCGGGGAGCTGTTTTTT; cdr3_aa: CASSPQGATVVTGELFF
v_call: TRBV20-1; d_call: -; j_call: TRBJ1-2; clone_size: -; cdr3_nt: TGCAGTGCTAGCTTCGGGACCTATGGCTACACCTTC; cdr3_aa: CSASFGTYGYTF
v_call: TRBV9; d_call: -; j_call: TRBJ2-7; clone_size: few; cdr3_nt: TGTGCCAGCAGCGTAGCAACAGGGCTTTTCGACGAGCAGTACTTC; cdr3_aa: CASSVATGLFDEQYF
v_call: TRBV29-1; d_call: -; j_call: TRBJ2-3; clone_size: few; cdr3_nt: TGCAGCGCCGACAGGACTAGCACAGATACGCAGTATTTT; cdr3_aa: CSADRTSTDTQYF
v_call: TRBV7-2; d_call: -; j_call: TRBJ2-1; clone_size: few; cdr3_nt: TGTGCCAGCAGCTTTGGGGTAGCCAATGAGCAGTTCTTC; cdr3_aa: CASSFGVANEQFF
v_call: TRBV7-2; d_call: TRBD2; j_call: TRBJ2-3; clone_size: -; cdr3_nt: TGTGCCAGCAGCTACACTAGCGGGGGAACCGGTACGCAGTATTTT; cdr3_aa: CASSYTSGGTGTQYF
v_call: TRBV11-2; d_call: TRBD1; j_call: TRBJ2-1; clone_size: few; cdr3_nt: TGTGCCAGCAGGAGAGGGGGACAGGCAGGCAATGAGCAGTTCTTC; cdr3_aa: CASRRGGQAGNEQFF
v_call: TRBV4-1; d_call: TRBD1; j_call: TRBJ1-2; clone_size: -; cdr3_nt: TGCGCCAGCAGCATGGAACAGGGGCAGAGTGGCGGCTACACCTTC; cdr3_aa: CASSMEQGQSGGYTF
v_call: TRBV20-1; d_call: -; j_call: TRBJ1-6; clone_size: -; cdr3_nt: TGCAGTGCTAGAGAAGGCGGTCCGAGGGATTCACCCCTCCACTTT; cdr3_aa: CSAREGGPRDSPLHF
v_call: TRBV12-5; d_call: -; j_call: TRBJ1-5; clone_size: -; cdr3_nt: TGTGCTAGTGGTTTGGTACCATCTAATCAGCCCCAGCATTTT; cdr3_aa: CASGLVPSNQPQHF
v_call: TRBV4-2; d_call: -; j_call: TRBJ1-1; clone_size: -; cdr3_nt: TGTGCCAGCAGCCAAGGACGGTTGAACACTGAAGCTTTCTTT; cdr3_aa: CASSQGRLNTEAFF
v_call: TRBV20-1; d_call: TRBD2; j_call: TRBJ2-1; clone_size: few; cdr3_nt: TGCAGTGCTAGAGATGGGAGCGGGGGGGCCGTCTATGAGCAGTTCTTC; cdr3_aa: CSARDGSGGAVYEQFF
v_call: TRBV10-3; d_call: -; j_call: TRBJ2-7; clone_size: -; cdr3_nt: TGTGCCATCAGTCTTGGCGGAGGTACGAGAAATTCCTACGAGCAGTACTTC; cdr3_aa: CAISLGGGTRNSYEQYF
v_call: TRBV10-3; d_call: -; j_call: TRBJ2-5; clone_size: -; cdr3_nt: TGTGCCATCAGTGACCCGGATTTACTTTTCAAGTACTTC; cdr3_aa: CAISDPDLLFKYF
v_call: TRBV2; d_call: -; j_call: TRBJ2-4; clone_size: -; cdr3_nt: TGTGCCAGCAGTAGCAGGGGGGTCAAAGACATTCAGTACTTC; cdr3_aa: CASSSRGVKDIQYF